This entry describes one T cell receptor beta chain. CD8 cells classed as naive were CD45RO-negative and positively selected for CCR7, excluding terminally differentiated effector memory CD45RA+ cells. The CDR3 consists of 16 residues. J was trimmed by 5 bases and V by 5 bases; bases with no gene match: 10. The V gene's germline CDR1 is MNHEY and CDR2 SMNVEV (reference sequence). This entry belongs to a study of shared clonotypes between healthy human individuals. Every subset had its genomic DNA shared out evenly among several immunoSEQ plates. Sorted-subset replicate PCR reactions contained 200 ng DNA, corresponding to tens of thousands of T cell genomes. In the original workflow: ImmunoSEQ sequences covered only the junction and lacked quality scores; filtering therefore differed. Some clones are missing from TCRdb's copy, which holds only in-frame ones; the method was immunoSEQ multiplex PCR. Clone size and the V and J calls come from that table; the DNA yielded D and trimming. The data hold about 2.2 million clones, with about 93% observed a single time.

The sample comprised naive CD8+ T cells from PBMCs. The V and J genes are TRBV27 and TRBJ2-1; 9 bases agree with TRBD2. The receptor was isolated from a man younger than 35 in good health. Some clones in this sample may be carry-over from other donors' samples. The CDR3 region has the DNA TGTGCCAGCAGTCCCCTCTCTAGCGGGACCGACAATGAGCAGTTCTTC. This translates into CASSPLSSGTDNEQFF.